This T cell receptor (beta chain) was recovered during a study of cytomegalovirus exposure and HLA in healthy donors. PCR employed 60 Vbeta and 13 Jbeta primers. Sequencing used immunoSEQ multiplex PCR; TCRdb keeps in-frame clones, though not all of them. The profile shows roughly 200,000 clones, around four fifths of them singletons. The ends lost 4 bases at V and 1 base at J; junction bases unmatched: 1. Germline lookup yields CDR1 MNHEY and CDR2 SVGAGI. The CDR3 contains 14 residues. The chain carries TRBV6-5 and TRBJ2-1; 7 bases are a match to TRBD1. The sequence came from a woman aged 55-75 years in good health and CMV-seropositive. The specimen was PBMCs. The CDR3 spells CASSSQGSYNEQFF. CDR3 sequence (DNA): TGTGCCAGCAGTTCACAGGGGTCCTACAATGAGCAGTTCTTC.